One TCR beta chain is described in this entry. The antigen is undetermined. Cycle 7 day 1, cycle 4 day 1, and baseline were the timepoints at which blood was sampled. The CDR3 is 16 amino acids. V gave up 7 bases and J gave up 7 bases; unmatched junction bases: 14. Germline CDR1 LNHDA, CDR2 SQIVND (reference sequence). Profiling relied on immunoSEQ multiplex PCR, and the TCRdb table lists in-frame clones only, not all of them. The sample has about 94,000 clones, about 88% seen once. The record originates from a study of OX40 agonist ivuxolimab in advanced cancers. Study outcomes and limitations: Also present in some nonresponders was a low level of normalized T-cell clonal expansion. On average, CD8+ T cells had more expanded clones than CD4+. Low clonal expansion, among the lowest seen, marked partial responders at 0.1-3.0 mg/kg.

The sequencing used CD4+ or CD8+ T cells sorted from blood, collected in a trial of the OX40 agonist ivuxolimab. This TCR was sampled from an adult with an advanced solid tumor such as melanoma, head and neck, liver or kidney cancer. The chain employs TRBV19 and TRBJ2-2; 8 positions match TRBD1. CDR3 DNA sequence: TGTGCCAGTATGGTCGGCAGGGGGCGCTCGGACGGGGAGCTGTTTTTT. This codes for CASMVGRGRSDGELFF.